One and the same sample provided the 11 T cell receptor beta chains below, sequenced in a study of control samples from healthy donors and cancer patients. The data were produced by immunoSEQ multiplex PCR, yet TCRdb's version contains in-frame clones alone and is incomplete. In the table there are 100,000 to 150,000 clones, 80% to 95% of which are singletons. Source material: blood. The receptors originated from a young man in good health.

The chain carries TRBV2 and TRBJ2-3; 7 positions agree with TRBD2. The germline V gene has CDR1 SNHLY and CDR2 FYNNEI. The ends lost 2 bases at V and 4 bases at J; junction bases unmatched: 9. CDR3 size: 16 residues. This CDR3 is CASSEFSRGGPDTQYF. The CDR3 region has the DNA TGTGCCAGCAGTGAATTCTCGCGGGGAGGGCCAGATACGCAGTATTTT.

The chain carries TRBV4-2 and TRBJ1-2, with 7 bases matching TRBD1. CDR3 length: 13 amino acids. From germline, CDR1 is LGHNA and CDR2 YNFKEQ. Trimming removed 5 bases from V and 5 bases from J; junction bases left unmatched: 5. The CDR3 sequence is CASSSDRNYGYTF. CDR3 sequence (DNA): TGTGCCAGCAGCTCGGACAGGAATTATGGCTACACCTTC.

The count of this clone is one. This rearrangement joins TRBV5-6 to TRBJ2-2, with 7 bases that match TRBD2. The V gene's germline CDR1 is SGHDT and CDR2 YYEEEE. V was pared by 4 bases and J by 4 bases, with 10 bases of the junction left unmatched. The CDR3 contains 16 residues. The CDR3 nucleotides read TGTGCCAGCAGCCCCGACGGGGGGACCATCACCGGGGAGCTGTTTTTT. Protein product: CASSPDGGTITGELFF.

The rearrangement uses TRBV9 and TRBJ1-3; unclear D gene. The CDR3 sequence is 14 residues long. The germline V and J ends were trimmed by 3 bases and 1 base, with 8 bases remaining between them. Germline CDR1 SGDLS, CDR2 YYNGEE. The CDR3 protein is CASSATESGNTIYF. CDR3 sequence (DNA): TGTGCCAGCAGCGCGACCGAGTCTGGAAACACCATATATTTT.

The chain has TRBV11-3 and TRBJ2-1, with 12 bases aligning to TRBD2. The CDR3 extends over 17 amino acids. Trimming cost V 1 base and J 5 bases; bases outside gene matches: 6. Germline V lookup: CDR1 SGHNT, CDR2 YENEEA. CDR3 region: CASSLGSGLAGHNEQFF. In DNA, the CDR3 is TGTGCCAGCAGCTTAGGGTCGGGACTAGCGGGTCACAATGAGCAGTTCTTC. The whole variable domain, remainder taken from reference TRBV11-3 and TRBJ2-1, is EAGVVQSPRYKIIEKKQPVAFWCNPISGHNTLYWYLQNLGQGPELLIRYENEEAVDDSQLPKDRFSAERLKGVDSTLKIQPAELGDSAVYLCASSLGSGLAGHNEQFFGPGTRLTVL.

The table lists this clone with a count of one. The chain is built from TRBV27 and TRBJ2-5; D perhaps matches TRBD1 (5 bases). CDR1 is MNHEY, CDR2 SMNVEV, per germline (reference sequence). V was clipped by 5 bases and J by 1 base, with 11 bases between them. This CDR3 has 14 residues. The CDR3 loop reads CASSRQGRQETQYF. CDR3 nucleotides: TGTGCCAGCAGTCGTCAGGGCCGCCAAGAGACCCAGTACTTC.

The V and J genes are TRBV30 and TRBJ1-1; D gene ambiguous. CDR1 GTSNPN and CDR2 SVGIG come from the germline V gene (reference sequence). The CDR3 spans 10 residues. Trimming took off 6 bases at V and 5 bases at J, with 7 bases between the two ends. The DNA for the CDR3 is TGTGCCTGCTGTCGGACTGAAGCTTTCTTT. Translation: CACCRTEAFF. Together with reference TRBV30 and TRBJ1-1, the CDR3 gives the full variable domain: SQTIHQWPATLVQPVGSPLSLECTVEGTSNPNLYWYRQAAGRGLQLLFYSVGIGQISSEVPQNLSASRPQDRQFILSSKKLLLSDSGFYLCACCRTEAFFGQGTRLTVV.

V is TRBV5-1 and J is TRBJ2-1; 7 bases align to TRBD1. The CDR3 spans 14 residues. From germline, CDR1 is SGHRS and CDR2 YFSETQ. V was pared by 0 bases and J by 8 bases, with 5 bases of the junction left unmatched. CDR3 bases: TGCGCCAGCAGCTTGGTGGGACAGTTTGATGAGCAGTTCTTC. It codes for CASSLVGQFDEQFF.

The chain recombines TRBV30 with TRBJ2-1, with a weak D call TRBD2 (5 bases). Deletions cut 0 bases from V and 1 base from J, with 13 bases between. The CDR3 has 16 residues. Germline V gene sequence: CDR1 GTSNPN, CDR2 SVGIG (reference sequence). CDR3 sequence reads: CAWSVRGLPSYNEQFF. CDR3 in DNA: TGTGCCTGGAGTGTACGAGGACTTCCATCCTACAATGAGCAGTTCTTC.

This CDR3 is CSVDRGAKGAEAFF. CDR3 DNA sequence: TGCAGCGTTGACAGGGGGGCTAAGGGGGCTGAAGCTTTCTTT. The V call is TRBV29-1, the J call TRBJ1-1; the match to TRBD1 covers 7 bases. Germline V CDR1 and CDR2: SQVTM, ANQGSEA. J gave up 6 bases and V 3 bases, and 10 bases lay outside the gene matches. CDR3 length: 14 amino acids.

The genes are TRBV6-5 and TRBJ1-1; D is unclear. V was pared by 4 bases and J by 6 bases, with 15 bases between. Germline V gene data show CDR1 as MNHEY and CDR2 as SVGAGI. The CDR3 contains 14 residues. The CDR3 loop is CASSSIQDTAEAFF. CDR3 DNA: TGTGCCAGCAGTTCAATCCAGGATACGGCTGAAGCTTTCTTT.